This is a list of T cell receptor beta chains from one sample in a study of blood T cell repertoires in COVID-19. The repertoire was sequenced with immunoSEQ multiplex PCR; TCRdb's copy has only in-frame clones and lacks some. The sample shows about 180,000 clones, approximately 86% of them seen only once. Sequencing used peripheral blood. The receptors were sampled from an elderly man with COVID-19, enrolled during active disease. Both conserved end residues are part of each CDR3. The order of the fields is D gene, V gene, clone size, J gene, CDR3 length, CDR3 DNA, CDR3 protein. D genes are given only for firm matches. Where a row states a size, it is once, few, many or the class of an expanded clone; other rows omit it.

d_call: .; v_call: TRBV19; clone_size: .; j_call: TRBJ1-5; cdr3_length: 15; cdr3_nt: TGTGCCAGTAGTATAGGTTCCGCGGAGGTTCAGCCCCAGCATTTT; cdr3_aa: CASSIGSAEVQPQHF
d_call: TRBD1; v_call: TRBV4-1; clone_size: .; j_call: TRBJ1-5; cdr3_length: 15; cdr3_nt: TGCGCCAGCAGCCAAGATAGGGCAGGGGGACAGCCCCAGCATTTT; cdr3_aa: CASSQDRAGGQPQHF
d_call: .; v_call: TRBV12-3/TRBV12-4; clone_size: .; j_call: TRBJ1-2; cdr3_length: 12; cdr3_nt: TGTGCCAGCAGTTCGACACCTTATGGCTACACCTTC; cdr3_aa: CASSSTPYGYTF
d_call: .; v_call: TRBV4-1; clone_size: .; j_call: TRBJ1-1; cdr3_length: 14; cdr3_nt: TGCGCCAGCAGTGTACAGGGAACGAACACTGAAGCTTTCTTT; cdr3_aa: CASSVQGTNTEAFF
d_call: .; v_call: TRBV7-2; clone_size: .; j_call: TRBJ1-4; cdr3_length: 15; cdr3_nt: TGTGCCAGCAGCCCCCACCGGGGCGGGGATGAAAAACTGTTTTTT; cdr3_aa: CASSPHRGGDEKLFF
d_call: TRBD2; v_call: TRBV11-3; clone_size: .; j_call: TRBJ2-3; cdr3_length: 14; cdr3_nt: TGTGCCACCGGAGCGGGGGGGGTCGCAGATACGCAGTATTTT; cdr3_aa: CATGAGGVADTQYF
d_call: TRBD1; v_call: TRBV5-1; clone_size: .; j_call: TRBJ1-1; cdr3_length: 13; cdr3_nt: TGCGCCAGCAGCTGGACTGGGACAGGGTGGACTTTCTTT; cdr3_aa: CASSWTGTGWTFF
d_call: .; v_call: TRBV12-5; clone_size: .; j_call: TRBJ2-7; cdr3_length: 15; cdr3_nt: TGTGCTAGTGGTTTGGTATTAGCGCCTTCCTACGAGCAGTACTTC; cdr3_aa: CASGLVLAPSYEQYF
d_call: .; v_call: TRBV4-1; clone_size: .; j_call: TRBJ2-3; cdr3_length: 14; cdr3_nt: TGCGCCAGCAGCCAAGCGATGGAGGCAGATACGCAGTATTTT; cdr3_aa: CASSQAMEADTQYF
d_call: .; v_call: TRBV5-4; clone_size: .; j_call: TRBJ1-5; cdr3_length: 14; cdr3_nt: TGTGCCAGCAGCTTACGAGGGGGAAATCAGCCCCAGCATTTT; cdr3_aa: CASSLRGGNQPQHF
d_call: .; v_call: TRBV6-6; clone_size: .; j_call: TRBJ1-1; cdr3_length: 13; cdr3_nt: TGTGCCAGCAGTCCCACGGGGGGGGTTGAAGCTTTCTTT; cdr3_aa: CASSPTGGVEAFF
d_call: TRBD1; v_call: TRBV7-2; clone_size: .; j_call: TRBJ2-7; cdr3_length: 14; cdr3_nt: TGTGCCAGCAGCTGGGACAGGGAAGACTACGAGCAGTACTTC; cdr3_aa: CASSWDREDYEQYF
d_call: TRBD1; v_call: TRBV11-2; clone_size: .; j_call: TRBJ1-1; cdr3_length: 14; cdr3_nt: TGTGCCAGCAGCTACAACAGGGGAGGCACTGAAGCTTTCTTT; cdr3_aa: CASSYNRGGTEAFF
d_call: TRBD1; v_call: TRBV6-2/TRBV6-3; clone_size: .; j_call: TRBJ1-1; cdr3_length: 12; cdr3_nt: TGTGCCAGCAGTTCAGGGGGCACTGAAGCTTTCTTT; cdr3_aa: CASSSGGTEAFF
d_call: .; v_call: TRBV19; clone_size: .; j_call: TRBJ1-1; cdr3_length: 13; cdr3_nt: TGTGCCAGTAGTACCCAAACGGGCACTGAAGCTTTCTTT; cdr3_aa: CASSTQTGTEAFF
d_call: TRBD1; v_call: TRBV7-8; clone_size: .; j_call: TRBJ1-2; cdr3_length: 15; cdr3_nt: TGTGCCAGCAGCTTAGGGACAGGGGGATTCTATGGCTACACCTTC; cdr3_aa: CASSLGTGGFYGYTF
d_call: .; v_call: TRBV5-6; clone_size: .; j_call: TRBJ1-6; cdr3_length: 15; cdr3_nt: TGTGCCAGCAGCTTGCGGCCCAGGGGAAATTCACCCCTCCACTTT; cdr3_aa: CASSLRPRGNSPLHF
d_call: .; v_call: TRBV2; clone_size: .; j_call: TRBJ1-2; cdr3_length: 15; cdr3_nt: TGTGCCAGCAGTGGTCTCAGGGGCTACAACTATGGCTACACCTTC; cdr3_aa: CASSGLRGYNYGYTF
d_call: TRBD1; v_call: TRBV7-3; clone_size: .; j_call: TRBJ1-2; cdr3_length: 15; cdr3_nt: TGTGCCAGCAGCTCCACAGGGGGCGCTAACTATGGCTACACCTTC; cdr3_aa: CASSSTGGANYGYTF
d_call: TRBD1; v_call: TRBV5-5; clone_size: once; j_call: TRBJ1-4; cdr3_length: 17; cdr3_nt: TGTGCCAGCAGCTCCCCAGCAGGGGGCACAACTAATGAAAAACTGTTTTTT; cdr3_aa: CASSSPAGGTTNEKLFF
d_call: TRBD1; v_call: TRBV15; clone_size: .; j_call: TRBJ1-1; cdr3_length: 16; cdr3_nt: TGTGCCACCAGCAGAAGAAACAGGGGCGGCGGCACTGAAGCTTTCTTT; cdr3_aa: CATSRRNRGGGTEAFF
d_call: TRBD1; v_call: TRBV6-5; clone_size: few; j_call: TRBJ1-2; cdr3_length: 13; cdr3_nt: TGTGCCAGCAGCCAAGACAGGGGTGGTGGCTACACCTTC; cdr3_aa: CASSQDRGGGYTF
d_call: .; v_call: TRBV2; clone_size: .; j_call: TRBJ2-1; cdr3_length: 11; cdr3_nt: TGTGCCAGCAGTGCTTACAATGAGCAGTTCTTC; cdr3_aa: CASSAYNEQFF
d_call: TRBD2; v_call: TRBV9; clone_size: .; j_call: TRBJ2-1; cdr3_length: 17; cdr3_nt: TGTGCCAGCAGCCCTGGGACTAGCGGAAGCTCCTACAATGAGCAGTTCTTC; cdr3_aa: CASSPGTSGSSYNEQFF
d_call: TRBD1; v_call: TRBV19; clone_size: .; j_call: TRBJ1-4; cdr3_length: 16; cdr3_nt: TGTGCCAGTAGTATCCGGGACAGGGTTGCTAATGAAAAACTGTTTTTT; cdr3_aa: CASSIRDRVANEKLFF
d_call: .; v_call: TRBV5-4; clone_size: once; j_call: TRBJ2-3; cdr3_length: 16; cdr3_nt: TGTGCCAGCAGCTCGTACCAGGGACAAGGCCCAGATACGCAGTATTTT; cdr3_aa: CASSSYQGQGPDTQYF
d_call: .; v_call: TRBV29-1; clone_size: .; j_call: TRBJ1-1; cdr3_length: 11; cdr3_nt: TGCAGCGTTGAAGCCGCCTATGAAGCTTTCTTT; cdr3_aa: CSVEAAYEAFF
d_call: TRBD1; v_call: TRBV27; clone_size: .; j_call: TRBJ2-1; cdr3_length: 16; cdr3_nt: TGTGCCAGCAGCCGTGCAGGGGGCGCTTCCTACAATGAGCAGTTCTTC; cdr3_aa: CASSRAGGASYNEQFF
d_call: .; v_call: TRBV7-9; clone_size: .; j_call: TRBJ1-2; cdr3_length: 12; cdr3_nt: TGTGCCAGCAGCCAGACAAATTATGGCTACACCTTC; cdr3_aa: CASSQTNYGYTF